Each of the 24 T cell receptor beta chains below was sequenced from the same sample in a study of T cells after yellow fever vaccination (dated by TCRdb to about 2019). The sample's treatment or condition, from its label and the paper: live attenuated yellow fever vaccine strain. The library was made by 5' RACE. Sequenced using an Illumina HiSeq 2500. The public sequencing data were trimmed at Q25 with fastp and processed into clonotypes with MiXCR by TCRdb, which kept only in-frame beta chains. Entries are consolidated by CDR3 protein sequence, retaining the most common genes and DNA. For this sample there are 500,000 to 700,000 distinct CDR3 sequences; 19% appear just once. The top ten constitute roughly an eighth of the sample. Here the sequenced sample was PBMCs, taken 15 days after the yellow fever booster vaccination. The receptors come from a man in his thirties or forties who received the YFV17D yellow fever vaccine.

J is TRBJ2-7 and V is TRBV20-1; tentatively, D is TRBD2 (5 bases). CDR1 is DFQATT, CDR2 SNEGSKA, per germline (reference sequence). The CDR3 runs to 14 residues. V was trimmed by 3 bases and J by 2 bases, leaving 14 bases between them. Written as DNA, the CDR3 is TGCAGTGCTAGTTCCAGCGGAAGTCCCTACGAGCAGTACTTC. As protein: CSASSSGSPYEQYF.

This clonotype was detected a few times. The chain combines TRBV28 with TRBJ1-1; D is uncertain. The V gene's germline CDR1 is MDHEN and CDR2 SYDVKM. Trimming took 9 bases from V and 3 from J, leaving 8 bases between them. The CDR3 sequence is 11 residues long. The CDR3 here is CASLTDTEAFF. The DNA for the CDR3 is TGTGCCAGTTTGACCGACACTGAAGCTTTCTTT.

The V gene is TRBV5-1, the J gene TRBJ2-1, with a tentative D call TRBD1 (5 bases). V lost 4 bases and J 1 base, leaving 9 bases between the germline ends. Germline loops: CDR1 SGHRS, CDR2 YFSETQ. The CDR3 has 14 amino acids. As DNA, the CDR3 is TGCGCCAGCAGCCAACAGGTATCCTACAATGAGCAGTTCTTC. It codes for CASSQQVSYNEQFF. Filled out from reference TRBV5-1 and TRBJ2-1, the complete variable domain reads KAGVTQTPRYLIKTRGQQVTLSCSPISGHRSVSWYQQTPGQGLQFLFEYFSETQRNKGNFPGRFSGRQFSNSRSEMNVSTLELGDSALYLCASSQQVSYNEQFFGPGTRLTVL.

J is TRBJ2-1 and V is TRBV5-4; D is uncertain. V was trimmed by 0 bases and J by 1 base, leaving 8 bases between them. The CDR3 contains 15 residues. CDR1 and CDR2 (germline): SGHNT, YYREEE (reference sequence). DNA for the CDR3: TGTGCCAGCAGCTTGGACAGCAAATCCTACAATGAGCAGTTCTTC. It specifies CASSLDSKSYNEQFF.

This clonotype showed up just a few times. CDR3 nucleotide sequence: TGCAGTGCGAGGACACTGCTCGGGGAGCTGTTTTTT. Protein: CSARTLLGELFF. This chain links TRBV20-1 with TRBJ2-2; TRBD1 might be the D (5 bases). V lost 6 bases, J lost 7 bases, and 12 bases lay in between. This CDR3 has 12 amino acids. Germline-derived CDR1 and CDR2 are DFQATT and SNEGSKA (reference sequence).

This clonotype was observed at least ten times. The J gene is TRBJ2-7, the V gene TRBV6-1; 12 bases align to TRBD2. Germline-derived CDR1 and CDR2 are MNHNS and SASEGT. This CDR3 spans 16 amino acids. V shed 6 bases and J 5 bases; nucleotides not matched to a gene: 11. CDR3 amino acids: CASSRNPSGRVHEQYF. DNA for the CDR3: TGTGCCAGCAGCCGAAACCCTAGCGGGAGGGTCCACGAGCAGTACTTC.

This clonotype showed up many times. CDR3 DNA: TGTGCCATTTTAGGGGACAGGGCCCCAGATACGCAGTATTTT. Translated, it gives CAILGDRAPDTQYF. This chain connects TRBV10-3 to TRBJ2-3, with TRBD1 identical over 9 bases. Germline loops: CDR1 ENHRY, CDR2 SYGVKD. V was pared by 9 bases and J by 4 bases, with 8 bases of the junction left unmatched. The CDR3 is 14 residues long.

The chain links TRBV10-3 to TRBJ2-2; D is unclear. The CDR3 covers 15 residues. V shed 7 bases and J shed 1 base, with 13 bases lying between them. Germline V gene sequence: CDR1 ENHRY, CDR2 SYGVKD. CDR3 coding DNA: TGTGCCATCAATCCCGGTAGCCGGAACACCGGGGAGCTGTTTTTT. Its translation: CAINPGSRNTGELFF.

This clonotype was observed a few times. The chain uses TRBV5-5 and TRBJ1-5, with a possible D match to TRBD1 (5 bases). Germline V lookup: CDR1 SGHKS, CDR2 YYEKEE (reference sequence). Deletions cut 1 base from V and 5 bases from J, with 13 bases between. This CDR3 is 15 amino acids long. The CDR3 nucleotides are TGTGCCAGCAGCTTGAATTCAGGGAGTGATCAGCCCCAGCATTTT. It is translated as CASSLNSGSDQPQHF.

This chain links TRBV9 with TRBJ2-2; unclear D gene. In germline, CDR1 is SGDLS, CDR2 YYNGEE. The CDR3 covers 14 residues. Trimming pared 4 bases from V and 7 bases from J, leaving 14 bases between. As DNA, the CDR3 is TGTGCCAGCAGCTCTTCGCTAAGGAGCGGGGAGCTGTTTTTT. Protein: CASSSSLRSGELFF.

This clonotype has a handful of counts. The chain combines TRBV4-1 with TRBJ2-6, with 8 nucleotides matching TRBD1. Germline V lookup: CDR1 MGHRA, CDR2 YSYEKL. V shed 4 bases, J shed 0 bases, and the junction held 5 bases outside the gene matches. The CDR3 loop spans 17 amino acids. The CDR3 sequence is CASSPRTGNSGANVLTF. CDR3 in DNA: TGCGCCAGCAGCCCCCGGACAGGGAACTCTGGGGCCAACGTCCTGACTTTC.

The chain links TRBV6-1 to TRBJ2-3; D tentatively fits TRBD1 or TRBD2 (5 bases each). The CDR3 covers 13 residues. Trimming stripped 4 bases from V and 9 bases from J, with 14 bases between. The germline V gene encodes CDR1 MNHNS and CDR2 SASEGT. CDR3 coding DNA: TGTGCCAGCAGTGGGATCAGGGACGTCACGCAGTATTTT. It encodes CASSGIRDVTQYF.

This clonotype has only one observation. V and J are TRBV5-1 and TRBJ2-5; D might be TRBD2 (5 bases). Trimming took 1 base from V and 3 from J, leaving 7 bases between them. This CDR3 region has 13 residues. Germline values: CDR1 SGHRS, CDR2 YFSETQ. CDR3 protein: CASSLMGEETQYF. The CDR3 DNA sequence: TGCGCCAGCAGCTTGATGGGAGAAGAGACCCAGTACTTC.

The chain joins TRBV7-2 to TRBJ1-1; unclear D gene. V was trimmed by 5 bases and J by 6 bases, leaving 10 bases between them. The CDR3 runs to 12 residues. Germline V gene lookup returns CDR1 SGHTA and CDR2 FQGNSA. The CDR3 DNA reads as TGTGCCAGCAGCGTCCTTGGGGCTGAAGCTTTCTTT. It is translated as CASSVLGAEAFF.

This clonotype was counted between two and nine times. This chain connects TRBV9 to TRBJ2-1, with a weak D call TRBD1 (5 bases). Trimming pared 3 bases from V and 7 bases from J, leaving 11 bases between. CDR3 length: 13 residues. Germline CDR1 SGDLS, CDR2 YYNGEE. In nucleotides, the CDR3 is TGTGCCAGCAGCGCATCCAGGGTGAATGAGCAGTTCTTC. It encodes CASSASRVNEQFF.

V is TRBV12-3 or TRBV12-4 and J is TRBJ1-1, with no clear D. The V and J ends lost 0 bases and 1 base respectively, with 6 bases between them. The CDR3 has 14 residues. Here the CDR3 reads CASSLAMRNTEAFF. In nucleotides, the CDR3 is TGTGCCAGCAGTTTAGCGATGCGGAACACTGAAGCTTTCTTT.

This clonotype came up once. A much larger clonotype is one base distant, so this may be a read error. The rearrangement links TRBV9 to TRBJ1-5; no firm D call. Germline V gene data show CDR1 as SGDLS and CDR2 as YYNGEE. This CDR3 region has 13 residues. The V gene lost 3 bases and the J gene lost 0 bases, with 4 bases spanning the gap. CDR3 sequence reads: CASSADSNQPQHF. The DNA for the CDR3 is TGTGCCAGCAGCGCGGATAGCAATCAGCCCCAGCATTTT. The whole variable domain, filled in from reference TRBV9 and TRBJ1-5, reads DSGVTQTPKHLITATGQRVTLRCSPRSGDLSVYWYQQSLDQGLQFLIQYYNGEERAKGNILERFSAQQFPDLHSELNLSSLELGDSALYFCASSADSNQPQHFGDGTRLSIL.

A few counts support this clonotype. The rearrangement joins TRBV20-1 to TRBJ2-1; D is uncertain. Trimming shortened V by 4 bases and J by 0 bases, and 7 bases separated the two germline ends. Germline CDR1 is DFQATT and CDR2 is SNEGSKA (reference sequence). CDR3 length: 13 amino acids. The CDR3 DNA follows: TGCAGTGCTACACGAACCTCCTACAATGAGCAGTTCTTC. Encoded protein: CSATRTSYNEQFF.

This chain connects TRBV4-3 to TRBJ2-1; 9 bases match TRBD2. Per germline, CDR1 LGHNA and CDR2 YSLEER. This CDR3 has 17 residues. The V and J ends lost 0 bases and 5 bases, in that order; junction bases with no gene match: 8. The CDR3 bases are TGCGCCAGCAGCCAAGAGGTCGCTAGCGGGATGGACAATGAGCAGTTCTTC. Amino acids: CASSQEVASGMDNEQFF.

The V call is TRBV29-1, the J call TRBJ1-1, with D possibly being TRBD1 (5 bases). In germline, CDR1 is SQVTM, CDR2 ANQGSEA. Trimming pared 7 bases from V and 6 bases from J, leaving 21 bases between. The CDR3 has 14 amino acids. CDR3 amino acids: CSGGFIGGSAEAFF. In DNA form, the CDR3 reads TGCAGCGGGGGGTTTATCGGGGGTAGCGCTGAAGCTTTCTTT.

This clonotype was counted between two and nine times. The V call is TRBV4-3, the J call TRBJ2-4, with 9 positions matching TRBD2. There are 18 residues in the CDR3. The J segment lost 8 bases and the V segment lost 0 bases, leaving 14 bases of the junction unmatched. CDR1 and CDR2 from the germline V gene are LGHNA and YSLEER. CDR3 sequence reads: CASSQDPLAGPFGDIQYF. CDR3 in DNA: TGCGCCAGCAGCCAAGATCCCCTAGCGGGGCCATTTGGAGACATTCAGTACTTC.

Here the CDR3 reads CASSSGGMDNEQFF. CDR3 bases: TGCGCCAGCAGCTCGGGCGGGATGGACAATGAGCAGTTCTTC. The chain uses TRBV5-1 and TRBJ2-1; D may be TRBD2 (6 bases). Trimming cost V 3 bases and J 5 bases, with 12 bases left between them. This CDR3 spans 14 amino acids. CDR1 and CDR2 (germline): SGHRS, YFSETQ.

This clonotype has a handful of counts. The chain carries TRBV2 and TRBJ2-5, with D unresolved. Germline V gene data show CDR1 as SNHLY and CDR2 as FYNNEI. The CDR3 runs 13 residues. V lost 3 bases and J lost 1, with 6 bases in between. The CDR3: CASSDVGQETQYF. As DNA, the CDR3 is TGTGCCAGCAGTGACGTGGGCCAAGAGACCCAGTACTTC.

This rearrangement joins TRBV25-1 to TRBJ2-2; maybe TRBD1 (5 bases). This CDR3 is 15 amino acids long. Trimming cost V 2 bases and J 2 bases, with 9 bases left between them. The germline gives CDR1 MGHDK, CDR2 SYGVNS. The CDR3 DNA follows: TGTGCCAGCAGTGAAGACGGACAAAACACCGGGGAGCTGTTTTTT. Protein product: CASSEDGQNTGELFF. The full variable domain, rest sourced from reference TRBV25-1 and TRBJ2-2, is EADIYQTPRYLVIGTGKKITLECSQTMGHDKMYWYQQDPGMELHLIHYSYGVNSTEKGDLSSESTVSRIRTEHFPLTLESARPSHTSQYLCASSEDGQNTGELFFGEGSRLTVL.